This is a list of T cell receptor beta chains from one sample in a study of T cell responses to AZD1222 COVID-19 vaccine. Libraries were prepared by immunoSEQ multiplex PCR; TCRdb keeps only in-frame clonotypes and omits some of them. The sample has around 31,000 clones; roughly nine tenths are singletons. This material consisted of peripheral blood, taken on day 0 of AZD1222 vaccination. The receptors shown here come from an adult in good health. The CDR3 runs from the conserved cysteine through the conserved F or W. The D gene is left open where the match is weak. Not all rows give a size; the values are once, few, many and, for expanded clones, a class.

J gene,V gene,clone size,D gene,CDR3 DNA,CDR3 protein
TRBJ1-5,TRBV7-8,-,-,TGTGCCAGCAGCTTAGATGGGGTGCGCAATCAGCCCCAGCATTTT,CASSLDGVRNQPQHF
TRBJ2-1,TRBV9,-,TRBD1,TGTGCCAGCAGCTCAGAAGGGGGCCTGGCCTCCTACAATGAGCAGTTCTTC,CASSSEGGLASYNEQFF
TRBJ1-1,TRBV6-5,-,TRBD1,TGTGCCAGCAGTTCCTCCGACAGGGGAGGGAACACTGAAGCTTTCTTT,CASSSSDRGGNTEAFF
TRBJ2-2,TRBV5-1,-,-,TGCGCCAGCAGCTTGCCTGGGGCGCGGGCCGGGGAGCTGTTTTTT,CASSLPGARAGELFF
TRBJ1-5,TRBV11-2,-,TRBD1,TGTGCCAGCAGCTTAAGACAGGGGTGGCCCCAGCATTTT,CASSLRQGWPQHF
TRBJ2-2,TRBV3-1/TRBV3-2,once,TRBD1,TGTGCCAGCCTCTCCAAGCCGAGACAGGGGGTGTCGGCGAACACCGGGGAGCTGTTTTTT,CASLSKPRQGVSANTGELFF
TRBJ1-4,TRBV14,-,-,TGTGCCAGCAGCCAAGACCTTATAGGGAGGGGGAATGAAAAACTGTTTTTT,CASSQDLIGRGNEKLFF
TRBJ1-5,TRBV21-1,-,-,TGTGCCAGCAGCCTTCGGTTGGACAGGCGAAATCAGCCCCAGCATTTT,CASSLRLDRRNQPQHF
TRBJ2-7,TRBV9,-,TRBD1,TGTGCCAGCAGCGTCCGGGACAGGGCCTACGAGCAGTACTTC,CASSVRDRAYEQYF
TRBJ1-4,TRBV29-1,-,-,TGCAGCGTTGATCTTGCAGGGGACATAGATGAAAAACTGTTTTTT,CSVDLAGDIDEKLFF
TRBJ2-7,TRBV19,-,-,TGTGCCAGTAGTATAACAGGGTTTAGTTTCGACGAGCAGTACTTC,CASSITGFSFDEQYF
TRBJ1-2,TRBV5-4,-,-,TGTGCCAGCAGCTTCGTACAGTCGGGCTACACCTTC,CASSFVQSGYTF
TRBJ1-6,TRBV6-5,-,-,TGTGCCAGCAGTTACAACCCGGGTACGAAATCACCCCTCCACTTT,CASSYNPGTKSPLHF
TRBJ1-1,TRBV29-1,once,-,TGCAGCGCCGGCACCGCCGTGAACACTGAAGCTTTCTTT,CSAGTAVNTEAFF
TRBJ2-1,TRBV5-4,-,TRBD2,TGTGCCAGCAGCTTGGGGACTAGCGGGGGGGCTTACGATGAGCAGTTCTTC,CASSLGTSGGAYDEQFF
TRBJ1-3,TRBV9,-,-,TGTGCCAGCAGCGTAGTTCCGGTTCCCCGCTCTGGAAACACCATATATTTT,CASSVVPVPRSGNTIYF
TRBJ1-1,TRBV12-3/TRBV12-4,-,-,TGTGCCAGCGGGGGGGAAACGACTGAGGCTTTCTTT,CASGGETTEAFF
TRBJ2-7,TRBV5-1,-,-,TGCGCCAGCAGCCCTGACTCCTTTCCGCAGTACTTC,CASSPDSFPQYF
TRBJ1-4,TRBV4-1,-,TRBD1,TGCGCCAGCAGCCTACGGGACAGTAATGAAAAACTGTTTTTT,CASSLRDSNEKLFF
TRBJ1-2,TRBV5-1,-,-,TGCGCCAGCAGCAGCTCGACAGGCTATGGGGATGGCTACACCTTC,CASSSSTGYGDGYTF
TRBJ1-5,TRBV5-8,-,-,TGTGCCAGCAGCTTGGCCGCTGAAGGGCGAGGACAGCCCCAGCATTTT,CASSLAAEGRGQPQHF
TRBJ2-3,TRBV6-5,-,-,TGTGCCAGCAGCCCGCTAGCGTCCTCATGGGATACGCAGTATTTT,CASSPLASSWDTQYF